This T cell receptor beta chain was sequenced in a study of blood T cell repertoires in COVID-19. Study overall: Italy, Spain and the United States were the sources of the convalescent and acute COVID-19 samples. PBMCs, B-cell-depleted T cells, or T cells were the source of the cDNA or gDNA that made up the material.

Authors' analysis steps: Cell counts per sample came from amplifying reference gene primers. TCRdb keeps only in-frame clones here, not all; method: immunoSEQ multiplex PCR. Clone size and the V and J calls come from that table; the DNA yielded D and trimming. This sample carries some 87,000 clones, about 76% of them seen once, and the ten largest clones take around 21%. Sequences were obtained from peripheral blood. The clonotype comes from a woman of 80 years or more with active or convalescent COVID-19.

DNA for the CDR3: TGTGCCAGCAGCTTGAGACAGGGACGATCACCCCTCCACTTT. This translates into CASSLRQGRSPLHF. The gene calls are TRBV7-2 and TRBJ1-6, with 7 bases identical to TRBD1. Germline CDR1 is SGHTA and CDR2 is FQGNSA. This CDR3 is 14 amino acids long. With V trimmed by 3 bases and J by 10 bases, 6 bases remained unmatched.